Here is one T cell receptor (beta chain) with its context. The antigen remains unidentified. Treatment reported: oral pan-JAK inhibitor, 5-10 mg twice daily. Lesional scalp tissue (obtained by punch biopsy) and peripheral blood were collected from alopecia areata patients. In each case, RNA was isolated and then reverse transcribed into cDNA as the sequencing template. The method was immunoSEQ multiplex PCR; TCRdb's version includes in-frame clones alone and lacks a portion of them. This sample yields over 200,000 clones, of which 64% are seen a single time; 3.5% to 5% belongs to the top ten. The record originates from a study of CD8+ T cells in alopecia areata. Whole-study findings and limits: Tofacitinib yielded significantly lower scalp clonality and fewer expanded CD8+ clones among the top 100. An increase in clonality over normal scalp was evident in lesional scalp, especially alopecia totalis/universalis. When scalp samples are sequenced, resident alphabeta T cells of normal skin are also captured.

V dropped 7 bases and J dropped 5 bases, with 20 bases sitting between them. The germline V gene encodes CDR1 MNHEY and CDR2 SVGAGI. The CDR3 spans 15 residues. The receptor was isolated from a human donor with alopecia areata. This sample comprised CD4+ T cells sorted from blood, obtained at week 4, from a patient treated with tofacitinib. The chain combines TRBV6-5 with TRBJ2-5; possibly TRBD2 for D (6 bases). The CDR3 sequence is CASTKEGRQEETQYF. Here the CDR3 DNA reads TGTGCCAGCACCAAAGAGGGGAGGCAGGAGGAGACCCAGTACTTC.